Presented here are 22 T cell receptor beta chains from one specimen sequenced in a study of OX40 agonist ivuxolimab in advanced cancers. Assay used: immunoSEQ multiplex PCR; TCRdb lists only in-frame clones, some missing. The repertoire holds about 100,000 clones, with 70% to 90% as singletons. The sample consisted of CD4+ or CD8+ T cells sorted from blood, taken in a trial of the OX40 agonist ivuxolimab. All receptors derive from an adult with an advanced solid tumor such as melanoma, head and neck, liver or kidney cancer.

The V gene is TRBV30, the J gene TRBJ1-4; unclear D gene. In germline, CDR1 is GTSNPN, CDR2 SVGIG (reference sequence). The CDR3 spans 14 residues. Trimming left V 2 bases short and J 5 bases short, with 12 bases between. The CDR3 loop reads CAWSPGGRNEKLFF. CDR3 DNA sequence: TGTGCCTGGAGTCCCGGAGGTCGGAATGAAAAACTGTTTTTT.

The rearrangement links TRBV29-1 to TRBJ2-2; D unclear. The length of the CDR3 is 14 residues. The V gene's germline CDR1 is SQVTM and CDR2 ANQGSEA. The V gene lost 5 bases and the J gene lost 0 bases, with 10 bases spanning the gap. Here the CDR3 reads CSVLMTANTGELFF. The CDR3 region has the DNA TGCAGCGTTCTGATGACGGCGAACACCGGGGAGCTGTTTTTT.

V usage is TRBV6-6 and J usage is TRBJ2-1; D is uncertain. Trimming stripped 2 bases from V and 7 bases from J, with 9 bases between. There are 13 residues in the CDR3. Germline V gene lookup returns CDR1 MNHNY and CDR2 SVGAGI (reference sequence). The CDR3 protein is CASSYRGWNEQFF. The CDR3 DNA reads as TGTGCCAGCAGTTACCGTGGATGGAATGAGCAGTTCTTC.

The chain employs TRBV4-1 and TRBJ2-3; D perhaps matches TRBD2 (7 bases). From germline, CDR1 is MGHRA and CDR2 YSYEKL. This CDR3 region has 14 residues. The germline V and J ends were trimmed by 0 bases and 8 bases, with 12 bases remaining between them. CDR3 bases: TGCGCCAGCAGCCAAGATCAAGGGGGGGCTACGCAGTATTTT. This translates into CASSQDQGGATQYF.

The rearrangement joins TRBV5-1 to TRBJ1-1, with a tentative D call TRBD1 (5 bases). The CDR3 extends over 15 amino acids. Germline CDR1 is SGHRS and CDR2 is YFSETQ. The V and J ends lost 6 bases and 3 bases respectively, with 18 bases between them. CDR3 coding DNA: TGCGCCAGCACCAAAGGGGACCCTTTGGACACTGAAGCTTTCTTT. Amino acids: CASTKGDPLDTEAFF.

The genes are TRBV30 and TRBJ2-6; D gene uncertain. V dropped 2 bases and J dropped 2 bases, with 7 bases sitting between them. Germline V gene sequence: CDR1 GTSNPN, CDR2 SVGIG (reference sequence). CDR3 size: 14 residues. The chain's CDR3 is CAWSSYPGANVLTF. The CDR3 nucleotides are TGTGCCTGGAGTAGTTACCCTGGGGCCAACGTCCTGACTTTC.

This chain joins TRBV13 and TRBJ2-7, with D perhaps given as TRBD1 or TRBD2 (5 bases each). Trimming shortened V by 5 bases and J by 0 bases, and 11 bases separated the two germline ends. The CDR3 has 14 amino acids. From germline, CDR1 is PRHDT and CDR2 FYEKMQ (reference sequence). CDR3 nucleotides: TGTGCCAGCAGCGACCGGGGCAACTCCTACGAGCAGTACTTC. It specifies CASSDRGNSYEQYF.

The V gene is TRBV9, the J gene TRBJ2-7, with 13 bases lining up with TRBD2. CDR3 length: 17 amino acids. V was clipped by 4 bases and J by 4 bases; unmatched bases: 11. The germline V gene has CDR1 SGDLS and CDR2 YYNGEE. This CDR3 is CASSPSPRTSGSYEQYF. For the CDR3, the DNA is TGTGCCAGCAGCCCTTCCCCCCGGACTAGCGGGAGTTACGAGCAGTACTTC.

The rearrangement uses TRBV27 and TRBJ2-5, with D perhaps TRBD1 or TRBD2 (5 bases each). The CDR3 runs 13 residues. The V end was cut by 0 bases, the J end by 7 bases, with 9 bases between. CDR1 MNHEY and CDR2 SMNVEV come from the germline V gene (reference sequence). The DNA for the CDR3 is TGTGCCAGCAGTTTATCGGGGGAAGGGACCCAGTACTTC. Translated: CASSLSGEGTQYF.

This chain connects TRBV14 to TRBJ2-3; D is unclear. The CDR3 is 19 residues long. V was trimmed by 1 base and J by 2 bases, leaving 22 bases between them. Germline CDR1 reads SGHDN; CDR2 reads FVKESK. DNA for the CDR3: TGTGCCAGCAGCCAAGGTGGTGCCACCGGGCCGGTATTCACAGATACGCAGTATTTT. This translates into CASSQGGATGPVFTDTQYF.

This clone was seen just once. CDR3 coding DNA: TGTGCCAGCAGTGCCTCTCTATCCCGGGCTTTCTTT. This gives the protein CASSASLSRAFF. The chain couples TRBV6-1 to TRBJ1-1, with D unclear. Trimming took 4 bases from V and 11 from J, leaving 14 bases between them. Per germline, CDR1 MNHNS and CDR2 SASEGT. The CDR3 loop spans 12 amino acids.

The genes are TRBV27 and TRBJ1-1, with 11 bases that match TRBD1. The V gene end was trimmed by 2 bases and the J gene end by 5 bases; junction bases not matched to a gene: 7. The CDR3 is 16 residues long. CDR1 and CDR2 from the germline V gene are MNHEY and SMNVEV (reference sequence). CDR3 residues: CASSLNGDRGRTEAFF. Here the CDR3 DNA reads TGTGCCAGCAGTTTAAACGGGGACAGGGGGAGGACTGAAGCTTTCTTT.

The chain joins TRBV30 to TRBJ1-6; D is unclear. The CDR3 is 12 amino acids. Germline V gives CDR1 GTSNPN, CDR2 SVGIG (reference sequence). V was shortened by 3 bases and J by 7 bases, with 7 bases between the two germline ends. The CDR3 DNA reads TGTGCCTGGAGACCGGGGAATTCACCCCTCCACTTT. The encoded protein is CAWRPGNSPLHF.

The CDR3 sequence: CASSLLVQANTGELFF. DNA of the CDR3: TGTGCCAGCAGTCTACTAGTACAAGCGAACACCGGGGAGCTGTTTTTT. This chain links TRBV7-8 with TRBJ2-2, with D tentatively TRBD2 (5 bases). With 6 bases removed from V and 0 bases from J, the gap between germline ends came to 14 bases. Germline V lookup: CDR1 SGHVS, CDR2 FQNEAQ. The CDR3 is 16 amino acids.

V and J are TRBV6-5 and TRBJ2-7; either TRBD1 or TRBD2 may supply D (5 bases each). The V end lost 9 bases, the J end lost 2 bases, and 11 bases lay between the germline ends. Germline V gives CDR1 MNHEY, CDR2 SVGAGI. The CDR3 runs 12 residues. The CDR3 sequence: CARGVGAYEQYF. The CDR3 DNA reads TGTGCCAGGGGGGTAGGGGCCTACGAGCAGTACTTC.

The rearrangement uses TRBV6-1 and TRBJ1-2; D possibly corresponds to TRBD1 (5 bases). The germline gives CDR1 MNHNS, CDR2 SASEGT. The CDR3 is 15 amino acids. V dropped 8 bases and J dropped 4 bases, with 20 bases sitting between them. The CDR3: CASQSFGGRSYGYTF. The CDR3 region has the DNA TGTGCCAGCCAATCCTTTGGGGGGAGGAGCTATGGCTACACCTTC.

This rearrangement joins TRBV6-1 to TRBJ2-7; TRBD1 might be the D (6 bases). The V gene lost 8 bases and the J gene lost 3 bases, with 14 bases spanning the gap. CDR3 length: 13 amino acids. CDR1 and CDR2 (germline): MNHNS, SASEGT. The CDR3 here is CASLALGGYEQYF. Written as DNA, the CDR3 is TGTGCCAGCCTTGCGCTAGGGGGCTACGAGCAGTACTTC.

The chain combines TRBV5-1 with TRBJ1-1, with TRBD1 as a possible D gene (5 bases). The CDR3 extends over 15 amino acids. The germline CDR1 and CDR2 sequences are SGHRS and YFSETQ. V was pared by 0 bases and J by 5 bases, with 14 bases between. CDR3 sequence: CASSLGSRGATEAFF. In DNA form, the CDR3 reads TGCGCCAGCAGCTTGGGGTCTAGAGGGGCAACTGAAGCTTTCTTT.

This chain uses TRBV5-1 with TRBJ1-4; 10 bases map to TRBD1. There are 15 residues in the CDR3. Germline loops: CDR1 SGHRS, CDR2 YFSETQ. The ends lost 4 bases at V and 4 bases at J; junction bases unmatched: 4. The CDR3: CASSTDRGRNEKLFF. CDR3 in DNA: TGCGCCAGCAGCACCGACAGGGGGCGTAATGAAAAACTGTTTTTT.

The gene calls are TRBV10-3 and TRBJ2-2; no reliable D call. V gave up 10 bases and J gave up 6 bases, with 15 bases separating them. This CDR3 is built from 13 residues. CDR1 is ENHRY, CDR2 SYGVKD, per germline. CDR3 sequence: CATGQAIAGELFF. Written as DNA, the CDR3 is TGTGCCACGGGCCAAGCTATAGCCGGGGAGCTGTTTTTT.

The V and J genes are TRBV27 and TRBJ2-2; 8 bases agree with TRBD2. V gave up 8 bases and J gave up 7 bases; unmatched junction bases: 12. CDR3 length: 15 residues. Germline CDR1 is MNHEY and CDR2 is SMNVEV (reference sequence). CDR3 in DNA: TGTGCCAGCGGAACTAGCGGACGGGGCATCGGGGAGCTGTTTTTT. Protein sequence: CASGTSGRGIGELFF.

V and J are TRBV5-1 and TRBJ2-7, with TRBD2 matching over 8 bases. Germline V gene sequence: CDR1 SGHRS, CDR2 YFSETQ. Trimming at V came to 0 bases and at J to 0 bases, leaving 8 bases not matched to a gene. The CDR3 totals 17 residues. The CDR3 DNA reads as TGCGCCAGCAGCTTGGGGCTAGCGGGCATAAGCTCCTACGAGCAGTACTTC. Its protein is CASSLGLAGISSYEQYF.